The TCR beta chain described here comes from a study of molecular identifiers for immune sequencing clone quantification. CDR1 PRHDT and CDR2 FYEKMQ come from the germline V gene (reference sequence). The CDR3 runs 14 residues. The V end lost 3 bases, the J end lost 2 bases, and 11 bases lay between the germline ends. This clonotype appeared many times. TCRdb passed the PCR reads through MiXCR, listing each CDR3 protein once. This table holds hundreds of thousands of distinct CDR3 sequences, about 20% found once. This TCR came from a human donor in good health. Some libraries in this study had Jurkat cell RNA spiked in. Source material: naive CD8+ T cells from blood, with Jurkat cell RNA spiked in. This sample's subset: FACS-sorted CD8+CD4-CCR7+CD45RA+ naive T cells. This sequence joins TRBV13 and TRBJ2-7; D gene unclear. CDR3 DNA: TGTGCCAGCAGCTTGGGAACCCCAGCCTACGAGCAGTACTTC. Protein sequence: CASSLGTPAYEQYF.